A selection of T cell receptor beta chains follows, all from one sample in a study of T cell changes during pregnancy in multiple sclerosis. Measured with immunoSEQ multiplex PCR; TCRdb has only the in-frame clones, and not every one. The table records about 70,000 clones, more than 90% of them present only once. The specimen was peripheral blood, collected in the third trimester of pregnancy. These receptors were collected from a female donor with multiple sclerosis, enrolled in a pregnancy study. Each CDR3 is given with its conserved first and last residue. The D gene is left open where the match is weak. Not all rows give a size; the values are once, few, many and, for expanded clones, a class.

TRBV28	many	TRBJ2-7	TRBD2	CASSRRTSTYEQYF	TGTGCCAGCAGTCGAAGGACTAGCACCTACGAGCAGTACTTC
TRBV29-1	few	TRBJ2-3	-	CSVEDRNSEFTDTQYF	TGCAGCGTTGAAGATAGGAACAGTGAATTCACAGATACGCAGTATTTT
TRBV9	-	TRBJ2-1	TRBD2	CASSGLAGPDNEQFF	TGTGCCAGCAGCGGACTAGCGGGACCCGACAATGAGCAGTTCTTC
TRBV30	-	TRBJ2-2	TRBD2	CAWISGRGTGELFF	TGTGCCTGGATTAGCGGGAGAGGCACCGGGGAGCTGTTTTTT
TRBV7-6	-	TRBJ2-7	-	CASSGGVSLSYEQYF	TGTGCCAGCAGTGGAGGGGTGTCCCTATCCTACGAGCAGTACTTC
TRBV15	-	TRBJ1-4	-	CATSRDRGSEKLFF	TGTGCCACCAGCAGAGATCGAGGAAGTGAAAAACTGTTTTTT
TRBV5-4	-	TRBJ2-5	-	CASSFRESKTQYF	TGTGCCAGCAGCTTTCGAGAGAGCAAGACCCAGTACTTC
TRBV4-2	few	TRBJ1-1	TRBD1	CASSQGQGIGTEAFF	TGTGCCAGCAGCCAAGGACAGGGTATTGGGACTGAAGCTTTCTTT
TRBV9	-	TRBJ2-3	TRBD1	CASSVVGQGANTQYF	TGTGCCAGCAGCGTAGTGGGACAGGGGGCAAATACGCAGTATTTT
TRBV19	once	TRBJ2-2	TRBD2	CASSKTSGRGAGELFF	TGTGCCAGTTCGAAAACTAGCGGGAGAGGGGCCGGGGAGCTGTTTTTT
TRBV28	-	TRBJ1-5	TRBD1	CASSLTGTAQPQHF	TGTGCCAGCAGCTTGACCGGGACAGCTCAGCCCCAGCATTTT
TRBV6-4	-	TRBJ2-3	TRBD2	CESLEREGPDTQYF	TGTGAATCTCTGGAGCGGGAGGGCCCAGATACGCAGTATTTT
TRBV13	-	TRBJ1-1	TRBD1	CASGLRRVQGLNTEAFF	TGTGCCAGCGGCCTCCGACGAGTACAGGGGCTGAACACTGAAGCTTTCTTT
TRBV11-2	once	TRBJ1-1	-	CASSLERAFNTEAFF	TGTGCCAGCAGCTTAGAACGAGCTTTTAACACTGAAGCTTTCTTT
TRBV5-4	-	TRBJ2-1	TRBD2	CASSLDSGSGTYNEQFF	TGTGCCAGCAGCTTGGATAGCGGGAGTGGTACCTACAATGAGCAGTTCTTC
TRBV18	-	TRBJ2-5	-	CASSPGTSGRETQYF	TGTGCCAGCTCACCAGGTACAAGCGGGCGGGAGACCCAGTACTTC
TRBV5-1	-	TRBJ2-2	-	CASCRGGGNTGELFF	TGCGCCAGCTGCAGGGGTGGAGGGAACACCGGGGAGCTGTTTTTT
TRBV4-3	-	TRBJ2-7	TRBD2	CASSQELAGGPHEQYF	TGCGCCAGCAGCCAAGAGCTAGCGGGAGGGCCCCACGAGCAGTACTTC
TRBV2	-	TRBJ2-5	TRBD2	CASAGSGTQETQYF	TGTGCCAGCGCTGGGAGCGGGACCCAAGAGACCCAGTACTTC
TRBV4-3	once	TRBJ2-5	TRBD2	CASSQQTPGGWLAGQETQYF	TGCGCCAGCAGCCAACAAACCCCGGGGGGGTGGCTAGCGGGACAAGAGACCCAGTACTTC
TRBV10-3	-	TRBJ1-1	-	CAIRVQQNTEAFF	TGTGCCATCAGGGTACAGCAGAACACTGAAGCTTTCTTT
TRBV6-5	-	TRBJ2-3	TRBD1	CASSYYGTGRGSTQYF	TGTGCCAGCAGTTACTACGGGACAGGGAGGGGGAGTACGCAGTATTTT
TRBV2	once	TRBJ2-1	-	CASSAGPMTGNEQFF	TGTGCCAGCAGCGCCGGACCTATGACGGGGAATGAGCAGTTCTTC
TRBV7-3	-	TRBJ2-2	-	CASSLNQRNTGELFF	TGTGCCAGCAGCTTAAACCAGCGGAACACCGGGGAGCTGTTTTTT
TRBV30	once	TRBJ1-6	TRBD1	CAWSARDRNNSPLHF	TGTGCCTGGAGTGCGCGGGACAGAAATAATTCACCCCTCCACTTT
TRBV5-1	-	TRBJ1-2	TRBD1	CASSDGTVYYGYTF	TGCGCCAGCAGCGACGGGACAGTCTACTATGGCTACACCTTC
TRBV6-5	-	TRBJ2-1	TRBD2	CASSLTSGRYNEQFF	TGTGCCAGCAGTCTGACTAGCGGGAGATACAATGAGCAGTTCTTC
TRBV7-6	-	TRBJ2-1	-	CASSLGRASYNEQFF	TGTGCCAGCAGCTTAGGGAGGGCCTCCTACAATGAGCAGTTCTTC